The sequence of this T cell receptor beta chain was determined in a study of blood T cell repertoires in COVID-19. Study as a whole: T cells, B-cell-depleted T cells, or PBMCs provided the cDNA or gDNA that served as material.

Only in-frame clones appear in the TCRdb table, and some are missing; sequencing was by immunoSEQ multiplex PCR. This table has around 29,000 clones, 65% to 70% appearing once. V dropped 4 bases and J dropped 5 bases, with 12 bases sitting between them. The length of the CDR3 is 13 residues. Germline CDR1 reads SGHKS; CDR2 reads YYEKEE (reference sequence). The chain uses TRBV5-5 and TRBJ1-2; D may be TRBD1 (6 bases). Sequencing was carried out using peripheral blood. This receptor was identified in a human donor in a cohort sampled during active COVID-19. The CDR3 loop is CASSEPRGYGYTF. The DNA for the CDR3 is TGTGCCAGCAGCGAGCCCAGGGGATATGGCTACACCTTC.